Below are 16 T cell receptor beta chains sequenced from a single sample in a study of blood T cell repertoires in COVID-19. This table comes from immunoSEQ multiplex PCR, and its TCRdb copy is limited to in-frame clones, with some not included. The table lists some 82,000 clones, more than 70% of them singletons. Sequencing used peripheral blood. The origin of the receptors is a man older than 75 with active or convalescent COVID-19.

CDR3 nucleotide sequence: TGTGCCACCGCTCGAGAGGATATCCGCACCGGGGAGCTGTTTTTT. Amino acid sequence: CATAREDIRTGELFF. J is TRBJ2-2 and V is TRBV6-5; D gene ambiguous. The CDR3 totals 15 residues. Germline CDR1 and CDR2: MNHEY and SVGAGI. V lost 10 bases and J 4 bases, leaving 19 bases between the germline ends.

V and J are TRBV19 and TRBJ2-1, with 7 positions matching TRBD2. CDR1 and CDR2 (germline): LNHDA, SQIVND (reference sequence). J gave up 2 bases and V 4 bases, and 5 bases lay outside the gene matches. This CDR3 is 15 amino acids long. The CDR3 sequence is CASSTAGAAYNEQFF. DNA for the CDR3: TGTGCCAGTAGTACGGCGGGAGCGGCCTACAATGAGCAGTTCTTC.

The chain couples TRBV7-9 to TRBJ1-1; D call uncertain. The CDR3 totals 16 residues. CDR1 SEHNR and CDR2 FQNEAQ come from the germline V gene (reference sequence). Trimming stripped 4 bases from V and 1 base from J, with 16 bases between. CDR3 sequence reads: CASSSLPRRGNTEAFF. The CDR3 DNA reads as TGTGCCAGCAGCTCCCTACCCCGACGGGGGAACACTGAAGCTTTCTTT.

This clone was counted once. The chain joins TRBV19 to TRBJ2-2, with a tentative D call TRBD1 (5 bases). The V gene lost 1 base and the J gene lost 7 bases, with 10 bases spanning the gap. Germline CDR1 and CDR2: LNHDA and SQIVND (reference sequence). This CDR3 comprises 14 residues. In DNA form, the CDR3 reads TGTGCCAGTAGTATAGCCAGGGTAGGCGGGGAGCTGTTTTTT. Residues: CASSIARVGGELFF. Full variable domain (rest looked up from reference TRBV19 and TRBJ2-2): DGGITQSPKYLFRKEGQNVTLSCEQNLNHDAMYWYRQDPGQGLRLIYYSQIVNDFQKGDIAEGYSVSREKKESFPLTVTSAQKNPTAFYLCASSIARVGGELFFGEGSRLTVL.

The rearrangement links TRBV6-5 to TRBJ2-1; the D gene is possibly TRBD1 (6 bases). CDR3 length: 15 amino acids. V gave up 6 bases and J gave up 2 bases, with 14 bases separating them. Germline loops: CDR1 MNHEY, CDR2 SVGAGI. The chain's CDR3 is CASSPGTTPYNEQFF. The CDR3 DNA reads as TGTGCCAGCAGCCCCGGGACAACACCCTACAATGAGCAGTTCTTC.

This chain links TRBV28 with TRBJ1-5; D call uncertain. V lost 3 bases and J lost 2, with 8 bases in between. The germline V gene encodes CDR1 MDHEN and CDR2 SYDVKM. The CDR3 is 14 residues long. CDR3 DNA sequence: TGTGCCAGCAGTTTTGTAGCCGGCAATCAGCCCCAGCATTTT. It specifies CASSFVAGNQPQHF.

This chain's CDR3 is CASSQDSEGLTEAFF. DNA of the CDR3: TGCGCCAGCAGCCAAGATAGCGAGGGTTTGACTGAAGCTTTCTTT. This sequence joins TRBV4-3 and TRBJ1-1; no definite D call. The CDR3 spans 15 residues. Per germline, CDR1 LGHNA and CDR2 YSLEER. The germline V and J ends were trimmed by 0 bases and 5 bases, with 13 bases remaining between them.

The CDR3 nucleotides read TGTGCCAGTCGCCAGCAGGTCCTTTATGGCTACACCTTC. This translates into CASRQQVLYGYTF. The genes are TRBV19 and TRBJ1-2; D unresolved. Trimming took 8 bases from V and 5 from J, leaving 15 bases between them. The CDR3 runs to 13 residues. The V gene's germline CDR1 is LNHDA and CDR2 SQIVND (reference sequence). Looking up the rest from reference TRBV19 and TRBJ1-2 gives the full variable domain: DGGITQSPKYLFRKEGQNVTLSCEQNLNHDAMYWYRQDPGQGLRLIYYSQIVNDFQKGDIAEGYSVSREKKESFPLTVTSAQKNPTAFYLCASRQQVLYGYTFGSGTRLTVV.

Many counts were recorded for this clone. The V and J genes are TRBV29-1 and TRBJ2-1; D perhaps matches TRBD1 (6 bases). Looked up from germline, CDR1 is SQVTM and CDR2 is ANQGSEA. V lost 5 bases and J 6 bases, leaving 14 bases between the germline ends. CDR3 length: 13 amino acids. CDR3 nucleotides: TGCAGCGTTCGAACAGGGTGGGTCAATGAGCAGTTCTTC. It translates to CSVRTGWVNEQFF.

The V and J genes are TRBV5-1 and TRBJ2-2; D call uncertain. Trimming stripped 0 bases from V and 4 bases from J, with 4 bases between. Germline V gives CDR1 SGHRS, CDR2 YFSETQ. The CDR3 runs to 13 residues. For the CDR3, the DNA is TGCGCCAGCAGCTTGGTTATCACCGGGGAGCTGTTTTTT. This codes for CASSLVITGELFF.

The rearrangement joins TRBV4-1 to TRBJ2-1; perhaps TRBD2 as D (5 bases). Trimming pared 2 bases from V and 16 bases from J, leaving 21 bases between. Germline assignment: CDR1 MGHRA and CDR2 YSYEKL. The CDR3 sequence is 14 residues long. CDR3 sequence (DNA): TGCGCCAGCAGCCAAAACCACCTAGCAAATGGTATCTTCTTC. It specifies CASSQNHLANGIFF.

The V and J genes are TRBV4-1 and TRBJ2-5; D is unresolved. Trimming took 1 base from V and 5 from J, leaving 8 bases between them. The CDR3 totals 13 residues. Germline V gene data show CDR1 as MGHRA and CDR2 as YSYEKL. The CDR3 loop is CASSQAVRETQYF. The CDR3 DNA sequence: TGCGCCAGCAGCCAAGCGGTACGCGAGACCCAGTACTTC.

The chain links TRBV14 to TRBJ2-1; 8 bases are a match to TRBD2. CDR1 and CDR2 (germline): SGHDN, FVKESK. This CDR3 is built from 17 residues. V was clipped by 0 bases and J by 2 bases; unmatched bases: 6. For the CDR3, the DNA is TGTGCCAGCAGCCAAGACCCGACTAGCGACGCCTACAATGAGCAGTTCTTC. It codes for CASSQDPTSDAYNEQFF.

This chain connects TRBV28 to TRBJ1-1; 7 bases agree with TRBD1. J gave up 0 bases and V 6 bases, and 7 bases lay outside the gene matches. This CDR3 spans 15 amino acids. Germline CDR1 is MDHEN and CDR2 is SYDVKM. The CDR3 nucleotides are TGTGCCAGCAGACGTACAGGGGTAGTGAACACTGAAGCTTTCTTT. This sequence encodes CASRRTGVVNTEAFF.

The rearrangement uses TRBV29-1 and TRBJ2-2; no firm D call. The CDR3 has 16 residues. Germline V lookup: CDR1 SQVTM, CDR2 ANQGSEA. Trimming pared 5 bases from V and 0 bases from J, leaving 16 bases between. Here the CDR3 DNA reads TGCAGCGTTAGTGTCCGCCAGGCTGCGAACACCGGGGAGCTGTTTTTT. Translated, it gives CSVSVRQAANTGELFF.

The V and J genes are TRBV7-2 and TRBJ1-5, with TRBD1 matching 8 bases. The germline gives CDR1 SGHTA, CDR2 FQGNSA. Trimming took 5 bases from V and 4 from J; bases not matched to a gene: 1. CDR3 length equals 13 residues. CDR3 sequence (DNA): TGTGCCAGCAGCAGACAGGGGAATCAGCCCCAGCATTTT. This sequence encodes CASSRQGNQPQHF. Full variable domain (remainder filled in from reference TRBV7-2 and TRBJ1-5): GAGVSQSPSNKVTEKGKDVELRCDPISGHTALYWYRQSLGQGLEFLIYFQGNSAPDKSGLPSDRFSAERTGGSVSTLTIQRTQQEDSAVYLCASSRQGNQPQHFGDGTRLSIL.